The 28 T cell receptor beta chains given below trace back to one sample, sequenced in a study of blood T cells in healthy people across ages. Alongside a J-beta primer mix, a sample-barcoded 5' primer served in a second PCR lasting 7 to 11 cycles. TCRdb re-called the 5' RACE reads through MiXCR, storing one row per CDR3 protein. The data hold some 730,000 distinct CDR3 sequences, with about a fifth observed a single time. Source material: blood. These receptors came from a man in his 70s in good health.

The chain is built from TRBV20-1 and TRBJ2-4; either TRBD1 or TRBD2 may fit D (5 bases each). Germline lookup yields CDR1 DFQATT and CDR2 SNEGSKA (reference sequence). The CDR3 spans 15 residues. Trimming removed 5 bases from V and 6 bases from J, with 20 bases in between. The CDR3 region is CSAFGAGIDRNIQYF. The CDR3 nucleotides are TGCAGTGCTTTTGGGGCCGGGATCGATCGAAACATTCAGTACTTC.

This clonotype has more than one count but fewer than ten. The chain employs TRBV29-1 and TRBJ2-7, with 9 bases matching TRBD1. This CDR3 region has 14 residues. Germline CDR1 and CDR2: SQVTM and ANQGSEA. After removal of 3 bases from V and 10 bases from J, the junction contained 13 bases not matched to a gene. The CDR3 is CSVDDRGYTPTQYF. CDR3 nucleotide sequence: TGCAGCGTTGATGACAGGGGGTATACCCCCACCCAGTACTTC.

This chain joins TRBV6-1 and TRBJ2-4; D remains ambiguous. The CDR3 is 15 amino acids. Trimming took off 0 bases at V and 1 base at J, with 7 bases between the two ends. Germline CDR1 and CDR2: MNHNS and SASEGT. For the CDR3, the DNA is TGTGCCAGCAGTGAAGCTGAAGGTGCCAAAAACATTCAGTACTTC. It is translated as CASSEAEGAKNIQYF.

The chain uses TRBV6-2 or TRBV6-3 and TRBJ1-1; 8 positions agree with TRBD1. The CDR3 loop spans 14 amino acids. The junction had 5 bases not matched to a gene; V was cut back by 3 bases and J by 5 bases. The germline CDR1 and CDR2 sequences are MNHEY and SVGEGT. CDR3 DNA sequence: TGTGCCAGCAGTTATCAGGGGGCTTGGACTGAAGCTTTCTTT. It yields the protein CASSYQGAWTEAFF.

The rearrangement links TRBV4-1 to TRBJ2-1; maybe TRBD2 (7 bases). Looked up from germline, CDR1 is MGHRA and CDR2 is YSYEKL. V dropped 3 bases and J dropped 2 bases, with 14 bases sitting between them. This CDR3 spans 16 amino acids. CDR3 amino acids: CASSQGEGGTYNEQFF. The DNA for the CDR3 is TGCGCCAGCAGCCAGGGGGAGGGGGGGACCTACAATGAGCAGTTCTTC.

This clonotype was seen a few times. The chain employs TRBV7-9 and TRBJ1-1; no firm D call. Germline lookup yields CDR1 SEHNR and CDR2 FQNEAQ (reference sequence). The CDR3 covers 15 residues. Trimming pared 5 bases from V and 1 base from J, leaving 14 bases between. Written as DNA, the CDR3 is TGTGCCAGCAGCCCCCAACAGAGAACGAACACTGAAGCTTTCTTT. Translated, it gives CASSPQQRTNTEAFF.

The chain carries TRBV6-5 and TRBJ2-1; TRBD2 is a possible D gene (5 bases). Germline loops: CDR1 MNHEY, CDR2 SVGAGI. The CDR3 spans 15 residues. Deletions cut 3 bases from V and 1 base from J, with 10 bases between. The CDR3 DNA is TGTGCCAGCAGTTATCAGCGGCTATCCTACAATGAGCAGTTCTTC. It yields the protein CASSYQRLSYNEQFF.

The genes are TRBV6-5 and TRBJ1-6, with D tentatively TRBD1 (5 bases). Germline V gene lookup returns CDR1 MNHEY and CDR2 SVGAGI. V lost 4 bases and J lost 7, with 14 bases in between. This CDR3 is built from 15 residues. This chain's CDR3 is CASSLDRGTNSPLHF. The CDR3, as DNA: TGTGCCAGCAGTTTGGACCGGGGCACAAATTCACCCCTCCACTTT.

This clonotype turned up a few times. The J gene is TRBJ2-5, the V gene TRBV2; D not resolved. Germline V gene sequence: CDR1 SNHLY, CDR2 FYNNEI. The V end lost 10 bases, the J end lost 7 bases, and 16 bases lay between the germline ends. The CDR3 contains 12 residues. CDR3 coding DNA: TGTGCCACCGCCTCCTGGTCCGGGACCCAGTACTTC. It codes for CATASWSGTQYF.

The J gene is TRBJ1-4, the V gene TRBV2, with D unresolved. Germline V gene data show CDR1 as SNHLY and CDR2 as FYNNEI. Trimming took off 2 bases at V and 0 bases at J, with 7 bases between the two ends. The CDR3 runs to 15 residues. Written as DNA, the CDR3 is TGTGCCAGCAGTGAAAGGGTAGCAACTAATGAAAAACTGTTTTTT. This sequence encodes CASSERVATNEKLFF.

This clonotype showed up just once. The chain has TRBV19 and TRBJ2-1; TRBD2 might be the D (5 bases). Germline loops: CDR1 LNHDA, CDR2 SQIVND (reference sequence). The CDR3 is 17 amino acids. V was shortened by 3 bases and J by 4 bases, with 19 bases between the two germline ends. CDR3 residues: CASSMAYGRPGYNEQFF. CDR3 nucleotide sequence: TGTGCCAGTAGTATGGCGTACGGCAGGCCGGGGTACAATGAGCAGTTCTTC. Using reference TRBV19 and TRBJ2-1 for the parts outside the CDR3, the full variable domain is DGGITQSPKYLFRKEGQNVTLSCEQNLNHDAMYWYRQDPGQGLRLIYYSQIVNDFQKGDIAEGYSVSREKKESFPLTVTSAQKNPTAFYLCASSMAYGRPGYNEQFFGPGTRLTVL.

Written as DNA, the CDR3 is TGCAGTGCTAGAGTCCCTAGCGCGAGCACAGATACGCAGTATTTT. Protein: CSARVPSASTDTQYF. This chain uses TRBV20-1 with TRBJ2-3; TRBD2 might be the D (6 bases). This CDR3 has 15 residues. Trimming removed 1 base from V and 0 bases from J, with 11 bases in between. In germline, CDR1 is DFQATT, CDR2 SNEGSKA (reference sequence).

This clonotype was detected a few times. The chain links TRBV6-1 to TRBJ2-1; 7 positions agree with TRBD1. V trimming: 5 bases; J trimming: 4 bases; junction bases outside the gene matches: 8. CDR1 is MNHNS and CDR2 is SASEGT in the germline V gene. There are 15 residues in the CDR3. The CDR3 region has the DNA TGTGCCAGCAGTACTCCATGGACAGGATACAATGAGCAGTTCTTC. Translated: CASSTPWTGYNEQFF.

The chain's CDR3 is CASSQVLGRGYTF. Here the CDR3 DNA reads TGTGCCAGCAGCCAAGTTCTGGGTCGCGGCTACACCTTC. This chain connects TRBV14 to TRBJ1-2, with D unclear. Germline assignment: CDR1 SGHDN and CDR2 FVKESK. V gave up 1 base and J gave up 8 bases, with 11 bases separating them. CDR3 size: 13 residues.

V gene TRBV29-1 combines with J gene TRBJ2-5; 10 nucleotides agree with TRBD1. Germline values: CDR1 SQVTM, CDR2 ANQGSEA. The trim removed 7 bases at V and 6 bases at J, leaving 11 bases unmatched. The CDR3 runs 14 residues. The CDR3 region is CSADTGTGDKTQYF. CDR3 sequence (DNA): TGCAGCGCTGATACCGGGACAGGGGATAAGACCCAGTACTTC.

The chain employs TRBV20-1 and TRBJ2-1; TRBD2 matches 16 bases. The CDR3 is 19 amino acids. The germline V gene encodes CDR1 DFQATT and CDR2 SNEGSKA (reference sequence). Trimming cost V 4 bases and J 5 bases; bases outside gene matches: 14. CDR3 coding DNA: TGCAGTGCTACCGGGACTAGCGGGAGGGCCCGGAAGTCCCACAATGAGCAGTTCTTC. This encodes CSATGTSGRARKSHNEQFF.

This clonotype was seen more than once but under ten times. The rearrangement links TRBV2 to TRBJ1-5, with 8 bases fitting TRBD1. This CDR3 is built from 15 residues. Germline-derived CDR1 and CDR2 are SNHLY and FYNNEI. With V trimmed by 6 bases and J by 7 bases, 11 bases remained unmatched. CDR3 DNA: TGTGCCAGCAGACGCGGGACAGGATCAAAACAGCCCCAGCATTTT. Amino acid sequence: CASRRGTGSKQPQHF.

About this clonotype itself: The junction differs from germline at one of its ends, possibly a read error. The CDR3 spells CARSVMVNTEAFF. In nucleotides, the CDR3 is TGTGCCCGGAGTGTAATGGTGAACACTGAAGCTTTCTTT. The rearrangement joins TRBV30 to TRBJ1-1; D uncertain. Germline lookup yields CDR1 GTSNPN and CDR2 SVGIG (reference sequence). The CDR3 has 13 residues.

This sequence joins TRBV20-1 and TRBJ2-3, with D possibly matching TRBD1 (5 bases). V shed 0 bases and J shed 4 bases, with 11 bases lying between them. The CDR3 consists of 14 residues. Germline loops: CDR1 DFQATT, CDR2 SNEGSKA (reference sequence). The CDR3 spells CSARDPSRADTQYF. In DNA, the CDR3 is TGCAGTGCTAGAGACCCGAGCAGGGCAGATACGCAGTATTTT.

The gene calls are TRBV12-3 or TRBV12-4 and TRBJ1-3; D is ambiguous. The CDR3 is 14 residues long. Trimming took 4 bases from V and 7 from J, leaving 14 bases between them. CDR3 region: CASSYGRLGNTIYF. In DNA form, the CDR3 reads TGTGCCAGCAGTTATGGTCGTCTGGGGAACACCATATATTTT.

The CDR3 loop is CASRDRGQDTF. CDR3 sequence (DNA): TGTGCCAGCAGAGACAGGGGGCAGGACACCTTC. The chain carries TRBV6-2 or TRBV6-3 and TRBJ1-2, with 10 nucleotides matching TRBD1. Germline CDR1 reads MNHEY; CDR2 reads SVGEGT. After removal of 6 bases from V and 12 bases from J, the junction contained 4 bases not matched to a gene. This CDR3 region has 11 residues.

The chain recombines TRBV20-1 with TRBJ2-3; 9 nucleotides agree with TRBD1. CDR1 is DFQATT, CDR2 SNEGSKA, per germline (reference sequence). The CDR3 spans 15 residues. V gave up 5 bases and J gave up 2 bases; unmatched junction bases: 8. This chain's CDR3 is CSAGGQGSITDTQYF. CDR3 in DNA: TGCAGTGCTGGAGGACAGGGGTCGATCACAGATACGCAGTATTTT.

The J gene is TRBJ1-5, the V gene TRBV24-1; 11 nucleotides agree with TRBD1. Germline loops: CDR1 KGHDR, CDR2 SFDVKD. After removal of 7 bases from V and 3 bases from J, the junction contained 4 bases not matched to a gene. This CDR3 has 15 amino acids. CDR3 protein: CATSGGQGVNQPQHF. For the CDR3, the DNA is TGTGCCACCAGCGGGGGACAGGGGGTCAATCAGCCCCAGCATTTT.

This clonotype was picked up one time. The chain is built from TRBV3-1 and TRBJ2-7; D is ambiguous. Germline CDR1 reads LGHDT; CDR2 reads YNNKEL (reference sequence). This CDR3 comprises 16 residues. The germline V and J ends were trimmed by 4 bases and 2 bases, with 18 bases remaining between them. This CDR3 reads CASSRALGPETYEQYF. CDR3 in DNA: TGTGCCAGCAGCCGAGCTCTCGGACCCGAGACCTACGAGCAGTACTTC.

The chain links TRBV6-5 to TRBJ1-2; TRBD1 matches 8 bases. The CDR3 has 14 residues. CDR1 and CDR2 (germline): MNHEY, SVGAGI. J lost 5 bases, V lost 8 bases, and 10 bases had no gene match. The CDR3, as DNA: TGTGCCAGCGGTACCGGGACAGGTTTATATGGCTACACCTTC. Protein: CASGTGTGLYGYTF.

This clonotype came up many times. V gene TRBV30 combines with J gene TRBJ2-3; no reliable D call. This CDR3 is 13 amino acids long. CDR1 and CDR2 from the germline V gene are GTSNPN and SVGIG (reference sequence). The ends were cut back, 0 bases at V and 5 bases at J, with 9 bases in the middle. The CDR3 protein is CAWSVREGDTQYF. In nucleotides, the CDR3 is TGTGCCTGGAGTGTAAGGGAAGGAGATACGCAGTATTTT.

In its sample, this clonotype was seen a few times. This rearrangement joins TRBV27 to TRBJ1-1, with D maybe TRBD1 (6 bases). Germline assignment: CDR1 MNHEY and CDR2 SMNVEV (reference sequence). Trimming cost V 4 bases and J 5 bases, with 17 bases left between them. The CDR3 has 15 residues. DNA of the CDR3: TGTGCCAGCAGTTCAACCGGGGGGGCACGGACTGAAGCTTTCTTT. This encodes CASSSTGGARTEAFF.

This sequence joins TRBV18 and TRBJ1-1; no clear D. The V and J ends lost 3 bases and 0 bases respectively, with 8 bases between them. There are 14 residues in the CDR3. Germline assignment: CDR1 KGHSH and CDR2 LQKENI. The CDR3 DNA reads TGTGCCAGCTCACCGGATACAGTGAACACTGAAGCTTTCTTT. Its protein is CASSPDTVNTEAFF.